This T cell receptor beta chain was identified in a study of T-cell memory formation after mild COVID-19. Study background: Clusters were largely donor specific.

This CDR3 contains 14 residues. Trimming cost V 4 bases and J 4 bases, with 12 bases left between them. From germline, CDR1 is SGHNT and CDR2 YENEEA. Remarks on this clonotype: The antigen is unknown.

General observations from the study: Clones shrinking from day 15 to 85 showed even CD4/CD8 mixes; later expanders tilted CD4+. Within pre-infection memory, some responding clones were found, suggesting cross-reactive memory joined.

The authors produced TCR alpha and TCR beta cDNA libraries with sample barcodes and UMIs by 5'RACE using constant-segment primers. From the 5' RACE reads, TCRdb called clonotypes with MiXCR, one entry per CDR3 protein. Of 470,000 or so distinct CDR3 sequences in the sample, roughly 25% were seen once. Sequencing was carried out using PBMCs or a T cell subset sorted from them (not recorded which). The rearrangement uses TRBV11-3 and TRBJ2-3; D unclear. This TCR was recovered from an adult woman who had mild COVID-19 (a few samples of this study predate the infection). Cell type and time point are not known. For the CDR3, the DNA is TGTGCCAGCAGCTCACGTCGAGACGCAGATACGCAGTATTTT. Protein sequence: CASSSRRDADTQYF.